This T cell receptor beta chain was sequenced during a study of T cell responses to AZD1222 COVID-19 vaccine. Whole-study findings and limits: Donors were mostly white British, more females; clonal diversity possibly underestimated. Repertoire sampling happened only post peak T cell response.

The CDR3 has 18 amino acids. Germline V lookup: CDR1 SEHNR, CDR2 FQNEAQ (reference sequence). V shed 5 bases and J 8 bases; nucleotides not matched to a gene: 20. Profiling relied on immunoSEQ multiplex PCR, and the TCRdb table lists in-frame clones only, not all of them. The sample has around 110,000 clones, about nine tenths seen once. A remark on this clone: Its antigen is not known.

This clonotype was obtained from an adult who received the AZD1222 COVID-19 vaccine. This chain links TRBV7-9 with TRBJ1-4, with 7 bases aligning to TRBD1. This sample comprised peripheral blood, obtained 28 days after the second AZD1222 dose. The CDR3 protein is CASSHMGQTSTWVEKLFF. CDR3 DNA: TGTGCCAGCAGCCACATGGGACAGACGTCGACGTGGGTCGAAAAACTGTTTTTT.